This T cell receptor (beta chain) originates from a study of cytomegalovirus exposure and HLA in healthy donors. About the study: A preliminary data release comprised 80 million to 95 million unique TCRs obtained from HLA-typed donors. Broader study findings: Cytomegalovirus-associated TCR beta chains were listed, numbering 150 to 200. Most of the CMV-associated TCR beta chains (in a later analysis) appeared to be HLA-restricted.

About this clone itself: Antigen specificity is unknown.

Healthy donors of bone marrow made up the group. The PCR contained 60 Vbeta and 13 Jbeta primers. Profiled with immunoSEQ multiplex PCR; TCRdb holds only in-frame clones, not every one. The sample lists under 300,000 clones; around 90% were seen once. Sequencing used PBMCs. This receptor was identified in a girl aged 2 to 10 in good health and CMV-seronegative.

CDR3 sequence reads: CASSQAPAGGGYTF. CDR3 sequence (DNA): TGTGCCAGCAGCCAAGCTCCGGCAGGGGGCGGCTACACCTTC. J is TRBJ1-2 and V is TRBV14, with 8 bases matching TRBD1. CDR3 length: 14 residues. The V segment lost 1 base and the J segment 8 bases; nucleotides outside the gene matches: 6. From germline, CDR1 is SGHDN and CDR2 FVKESK.